This TCR beta chain came from a study of blood T cell repertoires in COVID-19. Study-wide context: From the United States, Italy and Spain came samples of acute and convalescent COVID-19. From T cells, B-cell-depleted T cells, or PBMCs came the material, which was cDNA or gDNA.

The germline V gene has CDR1 SGHNT and CDR2 YENEEA. V shed 5 bases and J shed 0 bases, with 7 bases lying between them. The length of the CDR3 is 13 residues. As processed by the authors: Estimates of nucleated cell counts were drawn from the amplification of reference gene primers. The assay was immunoSEQ multiplex PCR, and TCRdb's table has in-frame clones only and misses some. The V and J calls and clone size were taken over from that table, and D and trimming were inferred from the DNA. The sample consists of 150,000 or so clones, 80% to 85% of them appearing once. The rearrangement joins TRBV11-3 to TRBJ1-1; D unresolved. The TCR was taken from a human donor in a cohort sampled during active COVID-19. The sequenced sample consisted of peripheral blood. CDR3 in DNA: TGTGCCAGCAGCGTGGGCCTGAACACTGAAGCTTTCTTT. Translated, it gives CASSVGLNTEAFF.